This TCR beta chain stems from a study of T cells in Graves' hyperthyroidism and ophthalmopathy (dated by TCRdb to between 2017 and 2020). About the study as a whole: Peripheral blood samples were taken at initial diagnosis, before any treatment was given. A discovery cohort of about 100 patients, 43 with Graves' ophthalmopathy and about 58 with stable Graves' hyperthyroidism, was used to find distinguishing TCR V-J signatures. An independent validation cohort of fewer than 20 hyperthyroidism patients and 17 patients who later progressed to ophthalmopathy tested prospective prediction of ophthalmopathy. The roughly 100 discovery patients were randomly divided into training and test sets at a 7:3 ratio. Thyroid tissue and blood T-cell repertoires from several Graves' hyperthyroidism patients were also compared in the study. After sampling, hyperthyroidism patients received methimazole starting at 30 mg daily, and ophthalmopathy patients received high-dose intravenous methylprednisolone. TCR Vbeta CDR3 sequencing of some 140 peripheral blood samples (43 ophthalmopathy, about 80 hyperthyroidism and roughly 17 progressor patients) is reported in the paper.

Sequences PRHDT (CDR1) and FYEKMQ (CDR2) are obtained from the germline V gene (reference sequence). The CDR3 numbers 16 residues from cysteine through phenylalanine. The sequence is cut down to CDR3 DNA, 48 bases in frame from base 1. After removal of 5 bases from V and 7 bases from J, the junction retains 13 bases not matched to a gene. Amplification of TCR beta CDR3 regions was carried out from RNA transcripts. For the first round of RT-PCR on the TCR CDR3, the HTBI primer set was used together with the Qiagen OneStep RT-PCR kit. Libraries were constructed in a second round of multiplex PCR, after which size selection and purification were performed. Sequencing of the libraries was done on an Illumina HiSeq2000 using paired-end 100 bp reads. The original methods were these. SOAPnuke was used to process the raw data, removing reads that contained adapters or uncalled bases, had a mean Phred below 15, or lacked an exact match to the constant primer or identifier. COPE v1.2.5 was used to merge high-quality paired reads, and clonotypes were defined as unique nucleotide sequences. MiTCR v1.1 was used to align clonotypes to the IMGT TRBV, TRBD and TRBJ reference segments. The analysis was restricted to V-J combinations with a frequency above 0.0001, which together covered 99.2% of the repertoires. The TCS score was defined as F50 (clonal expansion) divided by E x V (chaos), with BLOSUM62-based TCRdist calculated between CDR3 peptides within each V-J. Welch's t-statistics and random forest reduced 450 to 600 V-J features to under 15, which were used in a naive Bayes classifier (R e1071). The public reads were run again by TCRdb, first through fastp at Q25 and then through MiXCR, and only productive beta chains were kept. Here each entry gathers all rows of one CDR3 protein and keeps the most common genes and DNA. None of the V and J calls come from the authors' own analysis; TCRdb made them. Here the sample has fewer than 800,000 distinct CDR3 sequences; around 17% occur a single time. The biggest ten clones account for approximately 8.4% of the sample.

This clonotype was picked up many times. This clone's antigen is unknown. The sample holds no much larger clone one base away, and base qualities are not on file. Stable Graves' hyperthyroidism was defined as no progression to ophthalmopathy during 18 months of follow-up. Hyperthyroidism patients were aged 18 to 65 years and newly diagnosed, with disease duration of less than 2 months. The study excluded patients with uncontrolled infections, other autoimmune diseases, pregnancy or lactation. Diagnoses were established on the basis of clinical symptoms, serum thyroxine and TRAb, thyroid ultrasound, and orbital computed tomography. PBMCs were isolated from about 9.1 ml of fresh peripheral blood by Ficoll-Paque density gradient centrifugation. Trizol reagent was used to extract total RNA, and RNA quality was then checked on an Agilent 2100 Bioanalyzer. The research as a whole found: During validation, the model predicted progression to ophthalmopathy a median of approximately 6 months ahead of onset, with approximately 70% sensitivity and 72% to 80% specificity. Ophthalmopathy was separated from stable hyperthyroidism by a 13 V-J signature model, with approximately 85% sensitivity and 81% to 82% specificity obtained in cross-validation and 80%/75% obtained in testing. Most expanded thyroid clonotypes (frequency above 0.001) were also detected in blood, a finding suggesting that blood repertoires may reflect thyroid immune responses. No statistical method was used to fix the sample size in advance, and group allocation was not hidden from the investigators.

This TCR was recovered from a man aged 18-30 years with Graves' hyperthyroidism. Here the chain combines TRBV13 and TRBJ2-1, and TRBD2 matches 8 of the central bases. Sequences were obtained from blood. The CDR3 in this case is CASSPDGTRESNEQFF. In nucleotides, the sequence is TGTGCCAGCAGCCCCGACGGGACTAGAGAGAGTAATGAGCAGTTCTTC. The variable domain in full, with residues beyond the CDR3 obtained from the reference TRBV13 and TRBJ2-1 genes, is AAGVIQSPRHLIKEKRETATLKCYPIPRHDTVYWYQQGPGQDPQFLISFYEKMQSDKGSIPDRFSAQQFSDYHSELNMSSLELGDSALYFCASSPDGTRESNEQFFGPGTRLTVL.